This T cell receptor beta chain was recorded in a study of blood T cell repertoires in COVID-19. For the study at large: Samples representing acute and convalescent COVID-19 were sourced from the United States, Italy and Spain. PBMCs, B-cell-depleted T cells, or T cells provided the cDNA or gDNA that made up the material.

The CDR3 is 15 residues long. V dropped 1 base and J dropped 4 bases, with 13 bases sitting between them. Germline CDR1 reads KGHSH; CDR2 reads LQKENI. In the original processing: Nucleated cell number was recorded as an estimate derived from reference gene primer amplification. TCRdb keeps only in-frame clones here, not all; method: immunoSEQ multiplex PCR. V and J calls and clone size are those listed in that table; D and trimming were worked out from the DNA. This sample has tens of thousands of clones, with 65% to 90% found just once. The clonotype was recovered from a woman aged 55 to 70 with acute or convalescent COVID-19. The chain joins TRBV18 to TRBJ1-2; D is perhaps TRBD1 (6 bases). Sequenced material: peripheral blood. The CDR3: CASSPRGTSSYGYTF. The CDR3 nucleotides read TGTGCCAGCTCACCACGTGGGACATCCTCCTATGGCTACACCTTC.